The 15 T cell receptor beta chains reported below all come from one sample, sequenced in a study of PD-L1 blockade in urothelial cancer. The protocol was immunoSEQ multiplex PCR, while the TCRdb copy is restricted to in-frame clones and leaves out a portion. The repertoire holds 50,000 or so clones, with approximately 87% as singletons. The source material was PBMCs, sampled around atezolizumab (anti-PD-L1) treatment. The origin of the receptors is a man in his forties with urothelial cancer.

This rearrangement joins TRBV28 to TRBJ1-2, with D possibly matching TRBD1 (6 bases). The V end was cut by 7 bases, the J end by 4 bases, with 22 bases between. This CDR3 spans 16 amino acids. In germline, CDR1 is MDHEN, CDR2 SYDVKM. CDR3 bases: TGTGCCAGCACCACGCCAACAGGGCTAGGGTCCTATGGCTACACCTTC. This sequence encodes CASTTPTGLGSYGYTF.

The rearrangement links TRBV5-1 to TRBJ2-1; 12 nucleotides match TRBD2. Looked up from germline, CDR1 is SGHRS and CDR2 is YFSETQ. The CDR3 has 16 residues. After removal of 7 bases from V and 6 bases from J, the junction contained 11 bases not matched to a gene. The CDR3 is CASFMTSGRIVNEQFF. The CDR3 DNA reads as TGCGCCAGCTTTATGACTAGCGGGAGAATAGTCAATGAGCAGTTCTTC.

This clone was seen more than once but under ten times. The chain uses TRBV5-4 and TRBJ2-7, with a weak D call TRBD1 (5 bases). Trimming pared 6 bases from V and 5 bases from J, leaving 15 bases between. CDR3 length: 13 residues. CDR1 is SGHNT and CDR2 is YYREEE in the germline V gene (reference sequence). The CDR3 sequence is CASTKAGFDEQYF. DNA of the CDR3: TGTGCCAGCACTAAGGCAGGGTTCGACGAGCAGTACTTC.

The chain couples TRBV19 to TRBJ2-6; D is perhaps TRBD2 (7 bases). V dropped 5 bases and J dropped 4 bases, with 12 bases sitting between them. Per germline, CDR1 LNHDA and CDR2 SQIVND (reference sequence). This CDR3 spans 15 amino acids. The DNA for the CDR3 is TGTGCCAGTAGTTGGGGGGGCGCAGGGGCCAACGTCCTGACTTTC. Translation: CASSWGGAGANVLTF.

This clone came up a few times. The genes are TRBV19 and TRBJ1-5; weak D call: TRBD1 (5 bases). The germline V gene encodes CDR1 LNHDA and CDR2 SQIVND (reference sequence). V lost 5 bases to trimming and J lost 5 bases, with 19 bases between them. The CDR3 runs 16 residues. CDR3 DNA sequence: TGTGCCAGTAGTGTTCCCCGACAGACAACTTATCAGCCCCAGCATTTT. Protein product: CASSVPRQTTYQPQHF.

The V call is TRBV2, the J call TRBJ2-1, with TRBD2 matching 7 bases. The germline gives CDR1 SNHLY, CDR2 FYNNEI. The length of the CDR3 is 14 residues. Losses at the gene ends were 8 bases for V and 0 bases for J; bases not matched to a gene: 4. This chain's CDR3 is CASGRESSYNEQFF. The CDR3 region has the DNA TGTGCCAGCGGGCGGGAGAGCTCCTACAATGAGCAGTTCTTC.

The chain uses TRBV5-1 and TRBJ1-2; TRBD1 matches 10 bases. Germline CDR1 SGHRS, CDR2 YFSETQ. This CDR3 contains 15 residues. J lost 4 bases, V lost 4 bases, and 7 bases had no gene match. CDR3 region: CASSEGQGISYGYTF. The CDR3 DNA reads TGCGCCAGCAGCGAGGGACAGGGGATCTCCTATGGCTACACCTTC.

This chain links TRBV7-8 with TRBJ1-1; D is undetermined. Trimming left V 0 bases short and J 0 bases short, with 8 bases between. The CDR3 consists of 15 residues. Germline V gene lookup returns CDR1 SGHVS and CDR2 FQNEAQ. The CDR3 DNA follows: TGTGCCAGCAGCTTAGCGGGCCCGATGAACACTGAAGCTTTCTTT. It is translated as CASSLAGPMNTEAFF.

The chain couples TRBV6-1 to TRBJ2-3; no clear D. V was cut by 5 bases and J by 0 bases, with 6 bases left in between. This CDR3 comprises 13 residues. Per germline, CDR1 MNHNS and CDR2 SASEGT. The CDR3 DNA is TGTGCCAGCAGTCCCCTAAGCACAGATACGCAGTATTTT. As protein: CASSPLSTDTQYF.

The V gene is TRBV2, the J gene TRBJ2-7, with 8 positions matching TRBD1. The CDR3 is made up of 15 amino acids. From germline, CDR1 is SNHLY and CDR2 FYNNEI. V was pared by 6 bases and J by 5 bases, with 12 bases of the junction left unmatched. The CDR3 nucleotides read TGTGCCAGCAGGCAGACAGGGGAAGGTGTGAACGAGCAGTACTTC. Amino acid sequence: CASRQTGEGVNEQYF.

The J gene is TRBJ2-7, the V gene TRBV30; possible D gene TRBD1, 5 bases. The V end was cut by 2 bases, the J end by 12 bases, with 17 bases between. The CDR3 consists of 12 residues. Looked up from germline, CDR1 is GTSNPN and CDR2 is SVGIG (reference sequence). The CDR3 DNA reads as TGTGCCTGGAGTACCCAGGGCTCCCACGCGTACTTC. It specifies CAWSTQGSHAYF.

V is TRBV30 and J is TRBJ1-5; 9 bases align to TRBD1. The J segment lost 2 bases and the V segment lost 1 base, leaving 3 bases of the junction unmatched. CDR1 and CDR2 from the germline V gene are GTSNPN and SVGIG (reference sequence). This CDR3 has 15 amino acids. CDR3 in amino acids: CAWSGGQGGNQPQHF. The DNA of the CDR3 is TGTGCCTGGAGTGGGGGACAGGGCGGCAATCAGCCCCAGCATTTT.

The genes are TRBV9 and TRBJ1-3, with TRBD1 matching over 8 bases. V dropped 2 bases and J dropped 3; count of bases not matched to a gene: 1. The CDR3 has 14 residues. Germline V gene sequence: CDR1 SGDLS, CDR2 YYNGEE. This chain's CDR3 is CASSVDRGGNTIYF. The CDR3 nucleotides read TGTGCCAGCAGCGTCGACAGGGGTGGAAACACCATATATTTT.

This clone was observed a few times. This sequence joins TRBV6-1 and TRBJ2-7, with a possible D match to TRBD2 (5 bases). The CDR3 has 14 amino acids. Trimming took off 6 bases at V and 1 base at J, with 13 bases between the two ends. CDR1 is MNHNS, CDR2 SASEGT, per germline. CDR3 coding DNA: TGTGCCAGCAGGGACTCTTGGGGTTCCTACGAGCAGTACTTC. It translates to CASRDSWGSYEQYF.

The rearrangement joins TRBV28 to TRBJ2-7, with TRBD2 matching 7 bases. From germline, CDR1 is MDHEN and CDR2 SYDVKM. This CDR3 spans 13 amino acids. V lost 6 bases and J lost 2; bases outside the gene matches: 4. CDR3 in amino acids: CASRPGRPYEQYF. DNA of the CDR3: TGTGCCAGCAGACCCGGGAGGCCCTACGAGCAGTACTTC. Together with reference TRBV28 and TRBJ2-7, the CDR3 gives the full variable domain: DVKVTQSSRYLVKRTGEKVFLECVQDMDHENMFWYRQDPGLGLRLIYFSYDVKMKEKGDIPEGYSVSREKKERFSLILESASTNQTSMYLCASRPGRPYEQYFGPGTRLTVT.